The TCR beta chain described here comes from a study of OX40 agonist ivuxolimab in advanced cancers. Overall study: Prior checkpoint blockade (anti-PD-1, anti-PD-L1 or anti-CTLA-4) was permitted; less than 45% had it.

Measured with immunoSEQ multiplex PCR; TCRdb has only the in-frame clones, and not every one. The sample shows 42,000 or so clones, 80% to 90% of them seen only once. General observations from the study: Among the lowest peripheral clonal expansion occurred in 0.1-3.0 mg/kg partial responders. Circulating CD4+ and CD8+ T cells showed clonal expansion by week 6 at 0.1 to 3.0 mg/kg.

Per the germline V gene, CDR1 is SGHNT and CDR2 is YYREEE (reference sequence). Trimming shortened V by 0 bases and J by 8 bases, and 14 bases separated the two germline ends. This CDR3 region has 14 residues. About this clone itself: Its antigen is currently unknown.

Baseline was the first blood sampling point, followed by cycle 4 day 1 and cycle 7 day 1. The genes are TRBV5-4 and TRBJ1-2; D remains ambiguous. The receptor was derived from an adult with an advanced solid tumor such as melanoma, head and neck, liver or kidney cancer. The specimen comprised CD4+ or CD8+ T cells sorted from blood, sampled in a trial of the OX40 agonist ivuxolimab. CDR3 nucleotides: TGTGCCAGCAGCTTGGAGGGCAGGACTGCCGGCTACACCTTC. Amino acids: CASSLEGRTAGYTF.